This T cell receptor beta chain was profiled in a study of T cells in Graves' hyperthyroidism and ophthalmopathy. About 10 ml fresh peripheral blood yielded the PBMCs. The V end lost 2 bases, the J end lost 0 bases, and 15 bases lay between the germline ends. CDR3 size: 17 residues. Germline lookup yields CDR1 KGHSY and CDR2 FQNENV. Overall study results and limits: Most thyroid clonotypes that were expanded above 0.001 also turned up in blood. A 13 V-J model separated ophthalmopathy from stable hyperthyroidism. A median about 7 months before onset, the model predicted ophthalmopathy.

The source material, RNA transcripts, was used to amplify TCR beta CDR3 regions. TCR CDR3 regions were first amplified by RT-PCR with HTBI primers. MiXCR, run by TCRdb on the multiplex PCR reads, gives a single entry per CDR3 protein. The sample carries nearly 600,000 distinct CDR3 sequences, approximately 15% recorded once. This clonotype came up a few times. The antigen remains undetermined. Sequencing used blood. The receptor's source is a young woman with Graves' ophthalmopathy. This chain joins TRBV16 and TRBJ2-3; possibly TRBD1 or TRBD2 for D (5 bases each). Written as DNA, the CDR3 is TGTGCCAGCAGCCAACCCCTTGGGGGTGCGAGCACAGATACGCAGTATTTT. Translated: CASSQPLGGASTDTQYF.